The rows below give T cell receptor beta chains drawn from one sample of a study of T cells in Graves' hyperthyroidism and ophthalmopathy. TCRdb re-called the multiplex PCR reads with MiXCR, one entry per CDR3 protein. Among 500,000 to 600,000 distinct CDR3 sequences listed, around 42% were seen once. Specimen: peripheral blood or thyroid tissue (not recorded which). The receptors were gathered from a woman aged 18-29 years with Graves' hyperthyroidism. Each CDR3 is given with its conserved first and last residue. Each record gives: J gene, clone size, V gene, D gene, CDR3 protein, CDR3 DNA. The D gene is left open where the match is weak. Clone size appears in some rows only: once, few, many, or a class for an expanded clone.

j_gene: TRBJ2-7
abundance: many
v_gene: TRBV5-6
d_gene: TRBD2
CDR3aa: CASSLVLAGVGEQYF
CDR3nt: TGTGCCAGCAGCTTGGTTCTAGCGGGAGTCGGCGAGCAGTACTTC

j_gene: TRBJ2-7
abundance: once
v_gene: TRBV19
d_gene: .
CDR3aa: CASSEGAGGSGEQYF
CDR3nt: TGTGCCAGTAGTGAGGGGGCTGGCGGGAGTGGAGAGCAGTACTTC

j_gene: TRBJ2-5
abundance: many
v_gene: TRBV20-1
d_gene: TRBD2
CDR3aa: CSARDVRGRGETQYF
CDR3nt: TGCAGTGCTAGAGACGTCCGCGGGAGGGGGGAGACCCAGTACTTC

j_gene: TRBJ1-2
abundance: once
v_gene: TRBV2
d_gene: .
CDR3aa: CASSSGFLDGYTF
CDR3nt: TGTGCCAGCAGTTCGGGCTTCCTAGATGGCTACACCTTC

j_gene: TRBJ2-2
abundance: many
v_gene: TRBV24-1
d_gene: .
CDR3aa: CATSVWAGELFF
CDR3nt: TGTGCCACCAGTGTATGGGCCGGGGAGCTGTTTTTT

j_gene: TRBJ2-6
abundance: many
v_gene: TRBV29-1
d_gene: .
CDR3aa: CSVEDWRAGANVLTF
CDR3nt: TGCAGCGTTGAAGATTGGAGGGCTGGGGCCAACGTCCTGACTTTC

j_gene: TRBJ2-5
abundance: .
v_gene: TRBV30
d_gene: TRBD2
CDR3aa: CAWASGLQETQYF
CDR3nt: TGTGCCTGGGCTAGCGGGCTCCAAGAGACCCAGTACTTC

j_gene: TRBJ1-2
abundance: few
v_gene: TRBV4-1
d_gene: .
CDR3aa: CASSQDRVGGYRYTF
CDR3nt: TGCGCCAGCAGCCAAGATCGGGTAGGAGGATATCGCTACACCTTC

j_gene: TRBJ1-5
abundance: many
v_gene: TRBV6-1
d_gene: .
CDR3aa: CASSDTGGSNQPQHF
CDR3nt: TGTGCCAGCAGTGACACCGGGGGGAGCAATCAGCCCCAGCATTTT

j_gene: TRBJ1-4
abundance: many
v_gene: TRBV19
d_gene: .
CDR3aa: CASSIGQKGEKLFF
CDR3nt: TGTGCCAGTAGTATTGGACAAAAAGGGGAAAAACTGTTTTTT

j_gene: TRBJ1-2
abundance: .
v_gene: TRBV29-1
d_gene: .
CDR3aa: CSADGQQDGYTF
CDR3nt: TGCAGCGCCGACGGACAGCAAGATGGCTACACCTTC

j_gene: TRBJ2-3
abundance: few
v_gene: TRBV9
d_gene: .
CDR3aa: CASGVLGAGDTQYF
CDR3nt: TGTGCCAGCGGGGTATTAGGTGCGGGAGATACGCAGTATTTT

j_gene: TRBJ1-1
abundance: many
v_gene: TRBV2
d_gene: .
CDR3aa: CASSRDMNTEAFF
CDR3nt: TGTGCCAGCAGTAGAGACATGAACACTGAAGCTTTCTTT

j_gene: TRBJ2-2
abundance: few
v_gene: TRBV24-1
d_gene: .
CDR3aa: CATSDSGANTGELFF
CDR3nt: TGTGCCACCAGTGATTCAGGGGCGAACACTGGGGAGCTGTTTTTT

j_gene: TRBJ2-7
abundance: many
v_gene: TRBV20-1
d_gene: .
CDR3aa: CSARGVGYYEQYF
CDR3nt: TGCAGTGCGAGAGGGGTGGGATATTACGAGCAGTACTTC

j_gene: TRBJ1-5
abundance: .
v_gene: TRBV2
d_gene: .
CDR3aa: CASTWTSGGQPQHF
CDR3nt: TGTGCCAGCACCTGGACTAGCGGGGGCCAGCCCCAGCATTTT

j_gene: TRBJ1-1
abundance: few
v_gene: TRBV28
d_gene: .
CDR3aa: CATQVLNPGWNTEAFF
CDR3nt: TGTGCCACCCAAGTTTTAAATCCAGGTTGGAACACTGAAGCTTTCTTT

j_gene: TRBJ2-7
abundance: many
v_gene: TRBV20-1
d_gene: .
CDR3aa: CSAIFSGDNRYEQYF
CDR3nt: TGCAGTGCTATCTTTTCTGGGGATAACCGCTACGAGCAGTACTTC